A single sample gave rise to the 10 T cell receptor beta chains below, sequenced in a study of blood T cell repertoires in COVID-19. TCRdb's table, derived via immunoSEQ multiplex PCR, lists solely in-frame clones and lacks some. The sample lists over 250,000 clones, roughly 86% occurring once. Sequenced input: PBMCs or T cells enriched from blood (not recorded which). These receptors came from a woman between 25 and 40 years old who had recovered from COVID-19.

The chain uses TRBV10-1 and TRBJ2-7, with TRBD1 as a possible D gene (6 bases). The CDR3 loop spans 16 amino acids. Per the germline V gene, CDR1 is WNHNN and CDR2 is SYGVQD (reference sequence). V dropped 7 bases and J dropped 0 bases, with 19 bases sitting between them. CDR3 coding DNA: TGCGCCAGCACCCTAAACAGGGAAAGGGGCTCCTACGAGCAGTACTTC. Translation: CASTLNRERGSYEQYF.

The chain carries TRBV6-1 and TRBJ1-5; D remains unclear. Between the trimmed V and J ends, which lost 3 bases and 8 bases, there was a span of 17 bases. Germline lookup yields CDR1 MNHNS and CDR2 SASEGT. The CDR3 has 15 amino acids. The CDR3 loop reads CASSDTSERNKPQHF. CDR3 sequence (DNA): TGTGCCAGCAGTGATACGTCGGAGCGAAATAAGCCCCAGCATTTT.

This clone was detected only once. The chain is built from TRBV6-5 and TRBJ1-2; TRBD1 might be the D (5 bases). V lost 0 bases and J 8 bases, leaving 13 bases between the germline ends. Germline V gives CDR1 MNHEY, CDR2 SVGAGI. This CDR3 is built from 14 residues. In DNA, the CDR3 is TGTGCCAGCAGTTACTCGGGCAGGGTAACCGGCTACACCTTC. This gives the protein CASSYSGRVTGYTF.

The chain couples TRBV7-3 to TRBJ1-1; weak D call: TRBD1 (6 bases). V was cut by 1 base and J by 6 bases, with 9 bases left in between. The germline V gene has CDR1 SGHTA and CDR2 FQGTGA. This CDR3 is built from 13 residues. The CDR3 DNA sequence: TGTGCCAGCAGCTTAATTAGGGGGTCTGAAGCTTTCTTT. Translated, it gives CASSLIRGSEAFF.

V and J are TRBV2 and TRBJ1-6; the D is unclear. Germline V gives CDR1 SNHLY, CDR2 FYNNEI. V was cut by 5 bases and J by 0 bases, with 11 bases left in between. The CDR3 spans 16 residues. The CDR3 here is CASSPDSSSYNSPLHF. The CDR3 DNA follows: TGTGCCAGCAGTCCAGACTCGAGCTCCTATAATTCACCCCTCCACTTT.

Here the CDR3 DNA reads TGCGCCAGCACCCAGGGGGCTTACCATGAGCAGTTCTTC. It codes for CASTQGAYHEQFF. This chain joins TRBV5-1 and TRBJ2-1, with 8 nucleotides matching TRBD1. The trim removed 6 bases at V and 8 bases at J, leaving 7 bases unmatched. The germline V gene encodes CDR1 SGHRS and CDR2 YFSETQ. The CDR3 runs 13 residues.

The chain combines TRBV9 with TRBJ1-2; a weak D match, TRBD1 (6 bases). Deletions cut 6 bases from V and 2 bases from J, with 17 bases between. The CDR3 spans 15 residues. Germline V gene sequence: CDR1 SGDLS, CDR2 YYNGEE. The CDR3 spells CASTPTGISNYGYTF. The DNA of the CDR3 is TGTGCCAGCACCCCGACAGGCATCAGCAACTATGGCTACACCTTC.

The V and J genes are TRBV7-3 and TRBJ2-3, with a possible D match to TRBD2 (5 bases). Deletions cut 2 bases from V and 5 bases from J, with 8 bases between. Germline assignment: CDR1 SGHTA and CDR2 FQGTGA. The CDR3 covers 13 residues. The CDR3 region is CASSLFGGDTQYF. CDR3 nucleotide sequence: TGTGCCAGCAGCTTATTTGGAGGAGATACGCAGTATTTT.

The chain links TRBV18 to TRBJ2-1; 9 bases are a match to TRBD1. The CDR3 consists of 14 residues. With V trimmed by 5 bases and J by 4 bases, 3 bases remained unmatched. Germline CDR1 reads KGHSH; CDR2 reads LQKENI. CDR3 bases: TGTGCCAGCTCAGGGACAGGGATTTACAATGAGCAGTTCTTC. Protein product: CASSGTGIYNEQFF.

This sequence joins TRBV28 and TRBJ2-1, with D tentatively TRBD1 (6 bases). CDR1 and CDR2 from the germline V gene are MDHEN and SYDVKM. This CDR3 comprises 14 residues. Deletions cut 4 bases from V and 8 bases from J, with 15 bases between. The chain's CDR3 is CASSYTGLSDEQFF. CDR3 in DNA: TGTGCCAGCAGTTATACAGGGTTATCCGATGAGCAGTTCTTC.